What follows are 30 T cell receptor beta chains derived from one specimen sequenced in a study of blood T cell repertoires in COVID-19. Repertoires were generated with immunoSEQ multiplex PCR, while TCRdb's copy carries only in-frame clones and drops some. The repertoire holds some 250,000 clones, with roughly 84% as singletons. The sequenced sample was peripheral blood. Receptor source: a woman under 30 with acute or convalescent COVID-19.

The V call is TRBV2, the J call TRBJ2-1, with 7 positions matching TRBD2. Trimming took 4 bases from V and 0 from J; bases not matched to a gene: 9. CDR1 is SNHLY and CDR2 is FYNNEI in the germline V gene. This CDR3 region has 17 residues. CDR3 residues: CASSVAIAGSSYNEQFF. The CDR3 DNA follows: TGTGCCAGCAGTGTGGCGATAGCGGGCAGCTCCTACAATGAGCAGTTCTTC.

This chain links TRBV4-3 with TRBJ2-3, with TRBD1 matching 8 bases. Germline V gives CDR1 LGHNA, CDR2 YSLEER. The CDR3 runs to 15 residues. J gave up 6 bases and V 3 bases, and 8 bases lay outside the gene matches. The CDR3 coding sequence is TGCGCCAGCAGCCAGGACAGGGTAATGTCGGATACGCAGTATTTT. It is translated as CASSQDRVMSDTQYF.

This clone was observed a few times. The genes are TRBV6-6 and TRBJ2-1; 8 nucleotides line up with TRBD2. V was clipped by 0 bases and J by 9 bases; unmatched bases: 10. CDR1 MNHNY and CDR2 SVGAGI come from the germline V gene (reference sequence). This CDR3 is 16 amino acids long. The DNA for the CDR3 is TGTGCCAGCAGTTACTCGACACTAGCGGTCTCGGTTGAGCAGTTCTTC. This gives the protein CASSYSTLAVSVEQFF.

The chain's CDR3 is CASSGDTGDTEAFF. The CDR3 region has the DNA TGCGCCAGCAGCGGAGACACCGGGGACACTGAAGCTTTCTTT. V and J are TRBV5-1 and TRBJ1-1; D is ambiguous. Germline CDR1 reads SGHRS; CDR2 reads YFSETQ. This CDR3 is built from 14 residues. Trimming pared 4 bases from V and 3 bases from J, leaving 13 bases between.

The V call is TRBV9, the J call TRBJ2-1; 8 bases map to TRBD2. Losses at the gene ends were 4 bases for V and 5 bases for J; bases not matched to a gene: 11. The CDR3 has 16 residues. CDR1 and CDR2 from the germline V gene are SGDLS and YYNGEE. This chain's CDR3 is CASSLRGLVGDNEQFF. The CDR3 bases are TGTGCCAGCAGCCTTAGGGGACTAGTAGGCGACAATGAGCAGTTCTTC.

The chain carries TRBV3-1 (or the pseudogene TRBV3-2) and TRBJ2-5; 8 nucleotides agree with TRBD2. The length of the CDR3 is 15 residues. CDR1 is LGHDT and CDR2 is YNNKEL in the germline V gene (reference sequence). The ends lost 1 base at V and 4 bases at J; junction bases unmatched: 5. The CDR3 nucleotides read TGTGCCAGCAGCCAAGTTCGGCTAGCGGGAGAGACCCAGTACTTC. This gives the protein CASSQVRLAGETQYF.

The J gene is TRBJ2-7, the V gene TRBV10-3; D uncertain. The ends were cut back, 4 bases at V and 1 base at J, with 11 bases in the middle. Germline CDR1 ENHRY, CDR2 SYGVKD. This CDR3 contains 14 residues. The CDR3 loop is CAISAASESYEQYF. As DNA, the CDR3 is TGTGCCATCAGTGCCGCTAGTGAATCCTACGAGCAGTACTTC.

With respect to this clone: Because it lacks the conserved phenylalanine or tryptophan at the end, this CDR3 is likely a read error. The limits of the CDR3 on the DNA are not certain, so only TCRdb's listed CDR3 is given. The chain carries TRBV2 and TRBJ2-4; the table's D call of TRBD1 was not tested on the DNA. The germline gives CDR1 SNHLY, CDR2 FYNNEI. The CDR3 spans 12 amino acids, including both terminal residues. The CDR3 spells CAGKIGGGQAKV.

About this clone: One end of the junction does not line up with germline, which may come from a read error. The rearrangement uses TRBV18 and TRBJ2-7, with D perhaps matching TRBD1 (6 bases). Germline CDR1 reads KGHSH; CDR2 reads LQKENI. CDR3 length equals 10 residues. The CDR3 reads CASSPMTGNF. In DNA, the CDR3 is TGTGCCAGCTCACCTATGACAGGAAACTTC.

The chain has TRBV5-1 and TRBJ2-1, with D tentatively TRBD2 (6 bases). Germline V gene data show CDR1 as SGHRS and CDR2 as YFSETQ. Trimming took off 5 bases at V and 6 bases at J, with 12 bases between the two ends. There are 13 residues in the CDR3. CDR3 sequence reads: CASSDRGGNEQFF. The CDR3 DNA is TGCGCCAGCAGTGACCGGGGAGGCAATGAGCAGTTCTTC.

The chain is built from TRBV7-9 and TRBJ1-6; 9 bases are a match to TRBD1. From germline, CDR1 is SEHNR and CDR2 FQNEAQ (reference sequence). The V segment lost 5 bases and the J segment 7 bases; nucleotides outside the gene matches: 3. This CDR3 has 14 amino acids. The CDR3 region is CASSGDRDNSPLHF. The CDR3 bases are TGTGCCAGCAGCGGGGACAGGGACAATTCACCCCTCCACTTT.

This clone was picked up one time. This chain joins TRBV6-5 and TRBJ1-2; D is possibly TRBD1 (5 bases). Germline V CDR1 and CDR2: MNHEY, SVGAGI. The CDR3 consists of 14 residues. V lost 5 bases to trimming and J lost 4 bases, with 14 bases between them. For the CDR3, the DNA is TGTGCCAGCAGTAACGGGGGTTCCCTCTATGGCTACACCTTC. Protein sequence: CASSNGGSLYGYTF.

V is TRBV7-9 and J is TRBJ2-7, with 10 bases lining up with TRBD1. J lost 2 bases, V lost 5 bases, and 6 bases had no gene match. Germline CDR1 SEHNR, CDR2 FQNEAQ (reference sequence). There are 15 residues in the CDR3. The CDR3 reads CASSRPGQGTYEQYF. As DNA, the CDR3 is TGTGCCAGCAGCCGCCCGGGACAGGGGACCTACGAGCAGTACTTC. The full variable domain, its missing parts supplied by reference TRBV7-9 and TRBJ2-7, is DTGVSQNPRHKITKRGQNVTFRCDPISEHNRLYWYRQTLGQGPEFLTYFQNEAQLEKSRLLSDRFSAERPKGSFSTLEIQRTEQGDSAMYLCASSRPGQGTYEQYFGPGTRLTVT.

Ten or more counts support this clone. V and J are TRBV29-1 and TRBJ1-1; TRBD1 aligns across 7 bases. The ends lost 7 bases at V and 7 bases at J; junction bases unmatched: 6. The V gene's germline CDR1 is SQVTM and CDR2 ANQGSEA. The CDR3 runs to 11 residues. The CDR3 DNA sequence: TGCAGCGCCCGGGACAGTTATGAAGCTTTCTTT. This translates into CSARDSYEAFF.

About this clone itself: Because the CDR3's place on the DNA is in doubt, the DNA is left out and the CDR3 is given as listed by TCRdb. This chain links TRBV29-1 with TRBJ1-1; the table gives TRBD1 as D, unverified against the DNA. The CDR3 extends over 11 residues, inclusive of both ends. In germline, CDR1 is SQVTM, CDR2 ANQGSEA. The CDR3 loop is CSVGQGSGTLF.

The chain is built from TRBV27 and TRBJ1-2, with a possible D match to TRBD1 (5 bases). Germline CDR1 and CDR2: MNHEY and SMNVEV (reference sequence). Deletions cut 0 bases from V and 4 bases from J, with 9 bases between. This CDR3 is built from 14 residues. The CDR3 DNA sequence: TGTGCCAGCAGTTTATCAAGGGGCGGCTATGGCTACACCTTC. This translates into CASSLSRGGYGYTF.

The chain links TRBV11-1 to TRBJ2-2; D may be TRBD1 (6 bases). V dropped 10 bases and J dropped 3 bases, with 15 bases sitting between them. The CDR3 has 14 amino acids. Germline CDR1 and CDR2: SGHAT and FQDESV (reference sequence). The CDR3 coding sequence is TGTGCCACCCCCGTGGGACAAGACACCGGGGAGCTGTTTTTT. This codes for CATPVGQDTGELFF.

The chain couples TRBV6-5 to TRBJ2-7; D is perhaps TRBD2 (5 bases). Germline V gene data show CDR1 as MNHEY and CDR2 as SVGAGI. V lost 7 bases and J 4 bases, leaving 14 bases between the germline ends. The CDR3 totals 13 residues. CDR3 in DNA: TGTGCCAGCACGAGGAGCGGCCATTACGAGCAGTACTTC. Translation gives CASTRSGHYEQYF.

CDR3 nucleotide sequence: TGTGCCAGCAGCTTTGCCGGGACAGCCGGCAATGGCTACACCTTC. This sequence encodes CASSFAGTAGNGYTF. The gene calls are TRBV7-8 and TRBJ1-2; the match to TRBD1 covers 7 bases. This CDR3 region has 15 residues. Germline-derived CDR1 and CDR2 are SGHVS and FQNEAQ. After removal of 3 bases from V and 6 bases from J, the junction contained 10 bases not matched to a gene.

This clone was seen many times. The rearrangement links TRBV11-2 to TRBJ2-1, with 7 bases lining up with TRBD2. Germline V gives CDR1 SGHAT, CDR2 FQNNGV. V lost 0 bases and J lost 4; bases outside the gene matches: 18. CDR3 size: 20 residues. Here the CDR3 reads CASSLDNSGSRWGGYNEQFF. The CDR3 coding sequence is TGTGCCAGCAGCTTAGATAATTCCGGGAGCCGTTGGGGGGGGTACAATGAGCAGTTCTTC.

This clone was seen more than once but under ten times. V is TRBV7-2 and J is TRBJ2-7, with D perhaps matching TRBD2 (6 bases). The CDR3 runs 15 residues. The germline gives CDR1 SGHTA, CDR2 FQGNSA. Between the trimmed V and J ends, which lost 2 bases and 3 bases, there was a span of 14 bases. Here the CDR3 reads CASSLNGSPNYEQYF. Here the CDR3 DNA reads TGTGCCAGCAGCTTAAACGGGAGCCCCAACTACGAGCAGTACTTC. Full variable domain (rest looked up from reference TRBV7-2 and TRBJ2-7): GAGVSQSPSNKVTEKGKDVELRCDPISGHTALYWYRQSLGQGLEFLIYFQGNSAPDKSGLPSDRFSAERTGGSVSTLTIQRTQQEDSAVYLCASSLNGSPNYEQYFGPGTRLTVT.

The chain combines TRBV5-4 with TRBJ2-7, with 7 nucleotides matching TRBD2. V lost 4 bases, J lost 4 bases, and 8 bases stayed unmatched. Per germline, CDR1 SGHNT and CDR2 YYREEE (reference sequence). CDR3 size: 14 residues. CDR3: CASSPRLADYEQYF. In DNA, the CDR3 is TGTGCCAGCAGCCCCCGACTAGCAGATTACGAGCAGTACTTC.

The rearrangement uses TRBV6-1 and TRBJ2-7; TRBD2 matches 8 bases. Trimming cost V 3 bases and J 3 bases; bases outside gene matches: 19. In germline, CDR1 is MNHNS, CDR2 SASEGT. The CDR3 consists of 19 residues. The CDR3 nucleotides are TGTGCCAGCAGTGATCCCGCCCGACCCAGGCTAGCGGGCCGCTACGAGCAGTACTTC. Encoded protein: CASSDPARPRLAGRYEQYF.

V is TRBV5-6 and J is TRBJ1-2; 10 nucleotides agree with TRBD1. Trimming at V came to 3 bases and at J to 6 bases, leaving 8 bases not matched to a gene. The CDR3 contains 15 residues. Germline values: CDR1 SGHDT, CDR2 YYEEEE. Here the CDR3 reads CASSSPSTGGHGYTF. Written as DNA, the CDR3 is TGTGCCAGCAGCTCCCCCTCGACAGGGGGCCATGGCTACACCTTC.

This rearrangement joins TRBV7-6 to TRBJ2-5; D perhaps matches TRBD2 (5 bases). The CDR3 totals 15 residues. Trimming removed 0 bases from V and 5 bases from J, with 13 bases in between. Germline V CDR1 and CDR2: SGHVS, FNYEAQ. This chain's CDR3 is CASSLAGGSGETQYF. CDR3 in DNA: TGTGCCAGCAGCTTAGCGGGTGGGTCGGGGGAGACCCAGTACTTC.

The J gene is TRBJ1-5, the V gene TRBV6-1; D possibly corresponds to TRBD1 (6 bases). Looked up from germline, CDR1 is MNHNS and CDR2 is SASEGT. CDR3 size: 15 residues. Trimming removed 3 bases from V and 10 bases from J, with 19 bases in between. The CDR3 DNA follows: TGTGCCAGCAGTGAGATGTCAGGGGTTGGAGGACCCCAGCATTTT. This sequence encodes CASSEMSGVGGPQHF.

The rearrangement uses TRBV7-8 and TRBJ2-7; 8 bases line up with TRBD2. CDR3 length equals 15 residues. With V trimmed by 5 bases and J by 0 bases, 6 bases remained unmatched. Germline CDR1 SGHVS, CDR2 FQNEAQ. The chain's CDR3 is CASSPSSGSSYEQYF. The CDR3 bases are TGTGCCAGCAGCCCCTCCAGCGGGAGCTCCTACGAGCAGTACTTC.

The CDR3, as DNA: TGTGCCAGTAGTATAGATTCGGGAGGAGGCTACAATGAGCAGTTCTTC. Encoded protein: CASSIDSGGGYNEQFF. The chain joins TRBV19 to TRBJ2-1; 7 bases align to TRBD2. This CDR3 has 16 residues. With 0 bases clipped from V and 3 bases from J, the junction kept 5 bases outside the gene matches. Germline V gene sequence: CDR1 LNHDA, CDR2 SQIVND (reference sequence).

The sample holds one count of this clone. This chain links TRBV7-9 with TRBJ2-3; possible D gene TRBD2, 6 bases. The CDR3 is 13 residues long. The germline V and J ends were trimmed by 3 bases and 6 bases, with 10 bases remaining between them. CDR1 is SEHNR, CDR2 FQNEAQ, per germline (reference sequence). CDR3: CASSFTGVDTQYF. CDR3 sequence (DNA): TGTGCCAGCAGCTTTACGGGAGTGGATACGCAGTATTTT.

This clone was detected only once. This chain links TRBV10-3 with TRBJ2-3; a possible D gene is TRBD2 (5 bases). The ends were cut back, 8 bases at V and 2 bases at J, with 14 bases in the middle. The CDR3 is made up of 14 amino acids. The germline V gene has CDR1 ENHRY and CDR2 SYGVKD. The CDR3 here is CAIAEAQVTDTQYF. The CDR3 DNA reads TGTGCCATCGCGGAGGCCCAAGTCACAGATACGCAGTATTTT.